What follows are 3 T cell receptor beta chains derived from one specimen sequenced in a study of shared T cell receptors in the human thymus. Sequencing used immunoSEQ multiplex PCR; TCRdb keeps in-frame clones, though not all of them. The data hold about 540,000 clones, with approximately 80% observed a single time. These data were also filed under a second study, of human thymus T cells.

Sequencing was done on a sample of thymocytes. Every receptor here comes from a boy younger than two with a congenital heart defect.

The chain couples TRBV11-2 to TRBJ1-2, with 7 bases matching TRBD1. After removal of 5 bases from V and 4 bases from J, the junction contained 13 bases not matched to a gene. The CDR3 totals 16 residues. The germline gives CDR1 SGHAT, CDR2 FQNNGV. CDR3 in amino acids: CASSNNQSGQCYGYTF. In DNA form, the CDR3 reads TGTGCCAGCAGCAACAACCAGTCGGGACAGTGCTATGGCTACACCTTC.

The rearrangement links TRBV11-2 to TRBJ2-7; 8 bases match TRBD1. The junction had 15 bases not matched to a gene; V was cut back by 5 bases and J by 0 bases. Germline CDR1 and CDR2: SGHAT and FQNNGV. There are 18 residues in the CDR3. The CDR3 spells CASSPDRVTERSSYEQYF. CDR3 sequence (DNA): TGTGCCAGCAGCCCGGACAGGGTCACAGAAAGAAGCTCCTACGAGCAGTACTTC.

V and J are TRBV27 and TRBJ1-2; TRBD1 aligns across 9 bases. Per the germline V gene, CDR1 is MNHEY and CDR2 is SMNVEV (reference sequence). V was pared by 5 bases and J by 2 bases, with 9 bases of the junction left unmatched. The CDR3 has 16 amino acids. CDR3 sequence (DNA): TGTGCCAGCAGTGGAGACCAGGGGACAGGGAACTATGGCTACACCTTC. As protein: CASSGDQGTGNYGYTF.